This TCR beta chain derives from a study of regulatory T cells in long-lasting Graves disease. Overall study context: It was over 5 years of antithyroid drugs, with positive TSH receptor antibodies, that meant persistent Graves' disease.

Regarding time point: persistent/refractory GD, antithyroid drugs over 5 years with positive TRAb. RNA from PBMCs was the source of the TCR library. As concerns this clonotype: The target antigen is unknown.

Overall study results and limits: There was favoring of TRBV28, TRBJ1-2 and TRBJ2-5 in persistent disease. Peripheral blood, not thyroid tissue, was the sole material studied.

To make TCR beta libraries, researchers used iRepertoire HTBI primers and Arm-PCR of CDR3 regions. MiXCR, applied by TCRdb to the multiplex PCR reads, yields one record per CDR3 protein. Among roughly 450,000 distinct CDR3 sequences, around a quarter were seen once, and the ten largest hold about a quarter. The length of the CDR3 is 14 residues. CDR1 is SNHLY and CDR2 is FYNNEI in the germline V gene. V lost 2 bases and J lost 10; bases outside the gene matches: 2. Source: peripheral blood mononuclear cells (PBMCs), taken when the disease was refractory, from a patient treated with antithyroid drugs. The chain links TRBV2 to TRBJ2-1; TRBD2 aligns across 13 bases. This clonotype was obtained from a female donor with Graves disease. The CDR3 region is CASSERGLAGEQFF. CDR3 coding DNA: TGTGCCAGCAGTGAACGGGGACTAGCGGGAGAGCAGTTCTTC.